Reported below is one T cell receptor (beta chain). This CDR3 is 14 amino acids long. Trimming at V came to 10 bases and at J to 3 bases, leaving 8 bases not matched to a gene. The germline gives CDR1 MDHEN, CDR2 SYDVKM. TCRdb re-analysed the 5' RACE reads in MiXCR, keeping a single row per CDR3 protein. The table has 7,300 or so distinct CDR3 sequences, roughly 40% seen once. The specimen was memory CD4+ T cells sorted from blood. Subset defined: memory CD4+ T cells, CD4+CD45RO+CD25-. The J gene is TRBJ2-1, the V gene TRBV28, with 8 bases aligning to TRBD1. This TCR was sampled from a female donor with breast cancer. In DNA, the CDR3 is TGTGCCACGACCCGACAGGGGTACTACAATGAGCAGTTCTTC. Protein: CATTRQGYYNEQFF.